These 2 T cell receptor beta chains were all obtained from the same sample, sequenced in a study of blood T cells in healthy people across ages. Primers used in a second PCR of about 6 to 12 cycles were a sample-barcoded 5' primer and a J-beta primer mix. TCRdb re-analysed the 5' RACE reads in MiXCR, keeping a single row per CDR3 protein. The data hold about 1.5 million distinct CDR3 sequences, with approximately 39% observed a single time. The material sequenced was blood. The receptors shown here come from a woman under 30 in good health.

This clonotype has a handful of counts. The rearrangement joins TRBV6-2 or TRBV6-3 to TRBJ2-3; D remains unclear. The CDR3 runs to 13 residues. CDR1 and CDR2 (germline): MNHEY, SVGEGT. Between the trimmed V and J ends, which lost 2 bases and 2 bases, there was a span of 5 bases. DNA of the CDR3: TGTGCCAGCAGTTACGGCCACACAGATACGCAGTATTTT. This encodes CASSYGHTDTQYF.

The V gene is TRBV30, the J gene TRBJ2-1; 9 bases line up with TRBD2. CDR1 is GTSNPN and CDR2 is SVGIG in the germline V gene (reference sequence). J was trimmed by 2 bases and V by 3 bases; bases with no gene match: 2. CDR3 size: 14 residues. The CDR3 DNA sequence: TGTGCCTGGAGGGCTAGCGGGACCTACAATGAGCAGTTCTTC. It encodes CAWRASGTYNEQFF. Supplemented by reference TRBV30 and TRBJ2-1, the full variable domain reads SQTIHQWPATLVQPVGSPLSLECTVEGTSNPNLYWYRQAAGRGLQLLFYSVGIGQISSEVPQNLSASRPQDRQFILSSKKLLLSDSGFYLCAWRASGTYNEQFFGPGTRLTVL.